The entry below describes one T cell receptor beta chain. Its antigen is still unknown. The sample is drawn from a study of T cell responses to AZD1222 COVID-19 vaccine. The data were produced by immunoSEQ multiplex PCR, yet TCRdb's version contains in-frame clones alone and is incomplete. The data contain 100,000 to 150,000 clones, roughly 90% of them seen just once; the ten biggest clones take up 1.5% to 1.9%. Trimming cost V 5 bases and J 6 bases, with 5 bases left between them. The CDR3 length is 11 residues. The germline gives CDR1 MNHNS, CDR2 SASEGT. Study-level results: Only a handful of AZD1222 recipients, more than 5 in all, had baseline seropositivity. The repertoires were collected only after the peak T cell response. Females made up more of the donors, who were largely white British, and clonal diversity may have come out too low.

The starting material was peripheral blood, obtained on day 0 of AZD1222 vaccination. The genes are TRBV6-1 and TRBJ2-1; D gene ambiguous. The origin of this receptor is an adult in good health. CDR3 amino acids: CASSSGNEQFF. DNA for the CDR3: TGTGCCAGCAGTTCCGGCAATGAGCAGTTCTTC.